The next 2 T cell receptor beta chains were all read from a single sample in a study of blood T cells in healthy people across ages. Next came a second PCR, run for about 6 to 11 cycles, which used a sample-barcoded 5' primer along with a J-beta primer mix. TCRdb independently ran MiXCR on the 5' RACE reads; one entry per CDR3 protein. The sample shows about 510,000 distinct CDR3 sequences, about 28% of them seen only once. This sample also belongs to another study, concerning T cells of mothers and their children.

Sequencing was performed on blood. These receptors were obtained from a boy younger than 10 in good health.

This CDR3 is CASRQGTSYTF. CDR3 coding DNA: TGTGCCAGCAGGCAGGGGACTAGCTACACCTTC. The chain carries TRBV6-6 and TRBJ1-2, with D perhaps matching TRBD1 (6 bases). The CDR3 runs to 11 residues. V dropped 6 bases and J dropped 9 bases, with 11 bases sitting between them. In germline, CDR1 is MNHNY, CDR2 SVGAGI (reference sequence).

This clonotype has only a few counts. The chain recombines TRBV6-1 with TRBJ2-6; possible D gene TRBD1, 6 bases. CDR3 size: 17 residues. Between the trimmed V and J ends, which lost 6 bases and 4 bases, there was a span of 19 bases. Germline CDR1 and CDR2: MNHNS and SASEGT. The CDR3 coding sequence is TGTGCCAGCAGAACCACAGGGATACTCACCGGGGCCAACGTCCTGACTTTC. Encoded protein: CASRTTGILTGANVLTF.